This section outlines one T cell receptor gamma chain sequence together with its context. This clone is termed medium-sized (0.01 to 0.1%). Its antigen target is currently unknown. Per-base quality was not reported, and no clone a single base away is much larger than it. For TCR sequencing, genomic DNA was taken from peripheral blood mononuclear cells isolated from both patients and controls. Controls were some 23 healthy adult blood donors, with a median age of approximately 64 years and 12 males and about eleven females, matched to patients for age and sex. The CDR3 measures 14 amino acids from cysteine to phenylalanine. Only the CDR3 DNA stays, 42 bases, in frame from base 1. As encoded in the germline V gene, CDR1 is VINAFY while CDR2 is YDVSNSKD. Relative to germline, V is missing 0 bases and J is missing 5 bases, with 7 bases of the junction outside any gene match. In both library preparation methods, multiplex PCR was run with primers aimed at the conserved V and J regions of the TCR genes. After purification and pooling, the amplicons were sequenced on an Illumina MiSeq platform. The source study handled its data this way. V(D)J alignment, clonotype assembly and translation were handled by MiXCR, while functionality assessment and CDR3 repertoire analyses were done with VDJtools. CDR3 followed the IMGT definition, and analyses included only productive sequences that used functional genes, leaving out ORF genes and pseudogenes. A custom Python script was used to search all patients and controls for identical amino acid CDR3s of major clonotypes (frequency >=5%). To compare clonotype frequencies between patients and controls, a one-sided non-parametric Wilcoxon test was applied. TCRdb reprocessed the public reads with the caller CATT; rows with the same DNA were merged afterwards. The V and J calls follow TCRdb's processing rather than the paper's. The sample contains over 700 gamma-chain clones, 24% of them found a single time. 20% to 25% of the sample is taken by the ten largest.

The sample comes from a study of gamma delta lymphoproliferative disorders and STAT genes (dated by TCRdb to about 2018). General notes on the study: The LymphoTrack Dx TCRG Assay was used to prepare gamma-chain libraries from at least 50 ng of genomic DNA. Because no corresponding Invivoscribe delta assay was available, delta-chain libraries were prepared according to the EuroClonality-NGS working group standard operating procedure. Within a larger immunophenotypic and STAT-mutation study, TCR gamma and delta CDR3 repertoires were profiled by deep sequencing in Tgammadelta lymphoproliferative disease patients and healthy controls. A couple of gamma-chain samples and all delta-chain samples were sequenced twice to confirm results.

Overall study outcomes, separate from this receptor: When whole repertoires were clustered, gamma repertoires from patients grouped apart from those of healthy controls, but delta repertoires did not separate between the groups. Leukemic cells were skewed toward terminal effectors, whereas control T cells likely spanned varied maturation stages, a difference potentially limiting comparisons between patients and controls. The authors noted that NGS specificity may be reduced at low frequencies, so the public or private nature of leukemic clones needs confirmation. Almost every major gamma and delta clonotype found in patients was public, meaning shared with at least one healthy donor, with just a couple of gamma clonotypes being private to disease.

The receptor was isolated from a human donor in good health. The sequencing input was blood. The V and J genes are TRGV5 and TRGJ1 or TRGJ2. The J gene, not given by TCRdb, was assigned here from a germline match of the nucleotide sequence. At the DNA level, the sequence is TGTGCCACCTGGGACAGGCGTCGAAATTATAAGAAACTCTTT. It encodes CATWDRRRNYKKLF.